The next 22 T cell receptor beta chains were all read from a single sample in a study of identical twins. TCRdb reprocessed the 5' RACE reads via MiXCR and lists one record per CDR3 protein. The sample has about 690,000 distinct CDR3 sequences; approximately 6% are singletons. The sequenced material came from naive T cells sorted from blood. The source of these receptors is a man aged 18 to 30 in good health.

V and J are TRBV7-9 and TRBJ1-1; maybe TRBD1 (5 bases). The V end lost 6 bases, the J end lost 4 bases, and 15 bases lay between the germline ends. Germline V gene sequence: CDR1 SEHNR, CDR2 FQNEAQ (reference sequence). The CDR3 is 14 residues long. CDR3 region: CASRRPGTFTEAFF. The CDR3 coding sequence is TGTGCCAGCAGACGCCCCGGGACTTTCACTGAAGCTTTCTTT.

Ten or more counts support this clonotype. The rearrangement uses TRBV6-5 and TRBJ1-1; 7 nucleotides match TRBD1. CDR1 and CDR2 from the germline V gene are MNHEY and SVGAGI. Losses at the gene ends were 4 bases for V and 5 bases for J; bases not matched to a gene: 13. The length of the CDR3 is 16 residues. CDR3 amino acids: CASSFGLGTVETEAFF. For the CDR3, the DNA is TGTGCCAGCAGTTTCGGCCTGGGGACAGTAGAAACTGAAGCTTTCTTT.

This clonotype has at least ten counts. CDR3 region: CASSPGRENTDTQYF. The CDR3 coding sequence is TGTGCCAGCAGTCCTGGGCGGGAGAATACAGATACGCAGTATTTT. The chain joins TRBV6-2 or TRBV6-3 to TRBJ2-3, with 7 positions matching TRBD2. With 5 bases clipped from V and 3 bases from J, the junction kept 8 bases outside the gene matches. The CDR3 is 15 amino acids. Germline V gene sequence: CDR1 MNHEY, CDR2 SVGEGT.

The chain links TRBV5-1 to TRBJ2-5; the D gene is possibly TRBD2 (6 bases). CDR1 and CDR2 (germline): SGHRS, YFSETQ. The V gene lost 1 base and the J gene lost 3 bases, with 10 bases spanning the gap. CDR3 length: 14 amino acids. The chain's CDR3 is CASSLFGREETQYF. DNA for the CDR3: TGCGCCAGCAGCTTGTTCGGGAGAGAAGAGACCCAGTACTTC.

A few counts support this clonotype. The chain carries TRBV6-2 or TRBV6-3 and TRBJ1-5; D is possibly TRBD1 (6 bases). V was shortened by 9 bases and J by 6 bases, with 21 bases between the two germline ends. Germline loops: CDR1 MNHEY, CDR2 SVGEGT. CDR3 length equals 15 residues. The CDR3 region is CASKLSGGPAQPQHF. In DNA, the CDR3 is TGTGCCAGTAAGTTATCGGGGGGCCCGGCTCAGCCCCAGCATTTT.

The CDR3 sequence: CASSFGQNEKLFF. The CDR3 DNA follows: TGTGCCAGCAGTTTCGGGCAGAATGAAAAACTGTTTTTT. The chain has TRBV6-2 or TRBV6-3 and TRBJ1-4; no clear D gene. V dropped 4 bases and J dropped 5 bases, with 8 bases sitting between them. The germline CDR1 and CDR2 sequences are MNHEY and SVGEGT. The CDR3 contains 13 residues.

This rearrangement joins TRBV11-2 to TRBJ2-7; TRBD2 agrees at 12 bases. From germline, CDR1 is SGHAT and CDR2 FQNNGV. V shed 1 base, J shed 4 bases, and the junction held 14 bases outside the gene matches. CDR3 length: 19 amino acids. The CDR3: CASSLVSMPTSGSEYEQYF. The CDR3 DNA follows: TGTGCCAGCAGCTTAGTCTCTATGCCGACTAGCGGGAGCGAGTACGAGCAGTACTTC.

This clonotype was counted a few times. This rearrangement joins TRBV4-1 to TRBJ2-1, with 9 positions matching TRBD2. CDR3 length equals 13 residues. The trim removed 8 bases at V and 4 bases at J, leaving 3 bases unmatched. Per germline, CDR1 MGHRA and CDR2 YSYEKL. The CDR3 protein is CASGGRGYNEQFF. CDR3 bases: TGCGCCAGCGGCGGGAGGGGTTACAATGAGCAGTTCTTC.

This chain joins TRBV28 and TRBJ2-7; D not certain. This CDR3 is 14 amino acids long. The V end lost 4 bases, the J end lost 0 bases, and 10 bases lay between the germline ends. From germline, CDR1 is MDHEN and CDR2 SYDVKM. The chain's CDR3 is CASSSPGLSYEQYF. The CDR3 DNA sequence: TGTGCCAGCAGTTCCCCGGGCCTCTCCTACGAGCAGTACTTC.

This clonotype was observed many times. The rearrangement links TRBV20-1 to TRBJ1-1; D remains unclear. V was clipped by 3 bases and J by 2 bases, with 7 bases between them. Germline CDR1 DFQATT, CDR2 SNEGSKA (reference sequence). The CDR3 extends over 12 amino acids. The CDR3 DNA is TGCAGTGCTAGGACGGCTAACACTGAAGCTTTCTTT. Its translation: CSARTANTEAFF.

This clonotype appeared many times. The chain carries TRBV5-5 and TRBJ2-1, with a tentative D call TRBD2 (5 bases). CDR3 size: 15 residues. V lost 0 bases, J lost 9 bases, and 16 bases lay in between. The germline V gene encodes CDR1 SGHKS and CDR2 YYEKEE (reference sequence). CDR3 in amino acids: CASSLGTHFTGEQFF. Written as DNA, the CDR3 is TGTGCCAGCAGCTTGGGGACTCACTTTACGGGTGAGCAGTTCTTC.

The sample holds a few counts of this clonotype. V gene TRBV2 combines with J gene TRBJ2-3, with D uncertain. The CDR3 sequence is 10 residues long. Trimming cost V 4 bases and J 7 bases, with 3 bases left between them. The germline CDR1 and CDR2 sequences are SNHLY and FYNNEI. The CDR3 sequence is CASSGYTQYF. CDR3 bases: TGTGCCAGCAGTGGGTATACGCAGTATTTT. Complete variable domain (other parts from reference TRBV2 and TRBJ2-3): EPEVTQTPSHQVTQMGQEVILRCVPISNHLYFYWYRQILGQKVEFLVSFYNNEISEKSEIFDDQFSVERPDGSNFTLKIRSTKLEDSAMYFCASSGYTQYFGPGTRLTVL.

This clonotype was observed at least ten times. This chain joins TRBV6-1 and TRBJ1-4; D gene unclear. The germline V gene has CDR1 MNHNS and CDR2 SASEGT. V lost 6 bases, J lost 0 bases, and 11 bases lay in between. The CDR3 totals 15 residues. DNA for the CDR3: TGTGCCAGCAGCTCAATAATCCCAACTAATGAAAAACTGTTTTTT. This encodes CASSSIIPTNEKLFF.

V is TRBV10-3 and J is TRBJ2-3, with TRBD2 matching over 10 bases. V lost 8 bases to trimming and J lost 2 bases; unmatched junction nucleotides: 4. Looked up from germline, CDR1 is ENHRY and CDR2 is SYGVKD. This CDR3 is 14 amino acids long. The CDR3 spells CAIQAGGVTDTQYF. The DNA of the CDR3 is TGTGCCATCCAAGCGGGAGGGGTCACAGATACGCAGTATTTT.

This clonotype showed up just a few times. The chain uses TRBV9 and TRBJ2-7; TRBD2 might be the D (5 bases). Germline V gene lookup returns CDR1 SGDLS and CDR2 YYNGEE. The length of the CDR3 is 14 residues. Trimming took off 3 bases at V and 6 bases at J, with 16 bases between the two ends. The DNA of the CDR3 is TGTGCCAGCAGCGCCGGTATTAACGGGATCGAGCAGTACTTC. As protein: CASSAGINGIEQYF.

The rearrangement joins TRBV3-1 to TRBJ2-2; D uncertain. The germline CDR1 and CDR2 sequences are LGHDT and YNNKEL (reference sequence). The V gene lost 1 base and the J gene lost 8 bases, with 8 bases spanning the gap. This CDR3 comprises 13 residues. The CDR3, as DNA: TGTGCCAGCAGCCAAGTTGAAGGGGGGGAGCTGTTTTTT. It codes for CASSQVEGGELFF.

This clonotype was found many times. The chain has TRBV7-9 and TRBJ1-5, with D hard to call. There are 14 residues in the CDR3. Looked up from germline, CDR1 is SEHNR and CDR2 is FQNEAQ (reference sequence). V gave up 8 bases and J gave up 1 base, with 12 bases separating them. CDR3 bases: TGTGCCAGCTCGTCAGGAGAAAGCAATCAGCCCCAGCATTTT. Translation: CASSSGESNQPQHF.

This clonotype was counted between two and nine times. The chain couples TRBV6-1 to TRBJ1-6; 7 nucleotides align to TRBD1. This CDR3 contains 19 residues. Germline trimming cut 6 bases from V and 0 bases from J; bases unmatched to any gene: 14. Germline V lookup: CDR1 MNHNS, CDR2 SASEGT. The CDR3 region is CASRPGQEKLSSYNSPLHF. CDR3 coding DNA: TGTGCCAGCAGGCCCGGACAGGAAAAACTAAGCTCCTATAATTCACCCCTCCACTTT.

This rearrangement joins TRBV30 to TRBJ1-2; D perhaps matches TRBD1 (5 bases). This CDR3 spans 12 amino acids. Germline-derived CDR1 and CDR2 are GTSNPN and SVGIG (reference sequence). V lost 4 bases, J lost 8 bases, and 14 bases lay in between. DNA of the CDR3: TGTGCCTGGATGGAGGGGTTGGCGGGCTACACCTTC. This sequence encodes CAWMEGLAGYTF.

This chain uses TRBV3-1 with TRBJ1-5, with TRBD1 matching 7 bases. CDR1 is LGHDT and CDR2 is YNNKEL in the germline V gene (reference sequence). V trimming: 3 bases; J trimming: 12 bases; junction bases outside the gene matches: 14. This CDR3 spans 15 amino acids. DNA for the CDR3: TGTGCCAGCAGCCAGGGAGGAGGGGGCGAAAGGCTCCAGCATTTT. Its translation: CASSQGGGGERLQHF.

This clonotype was detected many times. The genes are TRBV15 and TRBJ2-5, with 7 nucleotides matching TRBD1. CDR1 and CDR2 from the germline V gene are LNHNV and YYDKDF (reference sequence). V trimming: 2 bases; J trimming: 2 bases; junction bases outside the gene matches: 5. There are 15 residues in the CDR3. CDR3 sequence reads: CATSRTGTAQETQYF. The CDR3 nucleotides are TGTGCCACCAGCAGAACCGGGACAGCTCAAGAGACCCAGTACTTC.

A few counts support this clonotype. The chain joins TRBV7-8 to TRBJ2-4; 8 nucleotides match TRBD1. V gave up 5 bases and J gave up 6 bases; unmatched junction bases: 9. The CDR3 is made up of 15 amino acids. Germline CDR1 SGHVS, CDR2 FQNEAQ. The CDR3 DNA follows: TGTGCCAGCAGCGATAGACAGGGGTCGGTAAACATTCAGTACTTC. Translated, it gives CASSDRQGSVNIQYF.